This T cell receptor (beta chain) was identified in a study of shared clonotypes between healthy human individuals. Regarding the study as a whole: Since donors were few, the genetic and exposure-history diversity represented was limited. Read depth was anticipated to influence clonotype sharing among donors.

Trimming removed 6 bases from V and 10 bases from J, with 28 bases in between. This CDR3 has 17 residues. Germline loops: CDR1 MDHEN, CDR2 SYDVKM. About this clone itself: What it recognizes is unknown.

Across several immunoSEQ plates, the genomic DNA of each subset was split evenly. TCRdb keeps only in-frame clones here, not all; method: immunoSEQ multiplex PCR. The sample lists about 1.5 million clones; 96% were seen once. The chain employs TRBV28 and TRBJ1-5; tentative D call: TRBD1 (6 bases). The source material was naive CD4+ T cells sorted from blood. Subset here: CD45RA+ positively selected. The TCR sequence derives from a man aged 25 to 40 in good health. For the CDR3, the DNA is TGTGCCAGCAGCCAAAATTTCGTTGGACTTACCAGGGGACCCCAGCATTTT. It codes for CASSQNFVGLTRGPQHF.